These T cell receptor beta chains were read from a single sample in a study of blood T cell repertoires in COVID-19. Measured with immunoSEQ multiplex PCR; TCRdb has only the in-frame clones, and not every one. The repertoire consists of around 180,000 clones, with 70% to 90% occurring once and the leading ten covering 15% to 20%. The sequencing input was peripheral blood. The source is a person aged 65-85 years with COVID-19, enrolled during active disease. Both conserved end residues are part of each CDR3. The D gene is left open where the match is weak. Clone size is stated in some rows and not others, as once, few, many or a class when expanded.

>NA|TRBV2|NA|TRBJ1-5
TGTGCCAGCAGTGACGGTCGGCCGGGTTTTGCGCCCCAGCATTTT
CASSDGRPGFAPQHF
>NA|TRBV28|NA|TRBJ1-6
TGTGCCAGCAGCGGACAGTTTTCACCCCTCCACTTT
CASSGQFSPLHF
>once|TRBV7-9|NA|TRBJ1-1
TGTGCCAGCGCCTCTGGCAGTACCTACACTGAAGCTTTCTTT
CASASGSTYTEAFF
>NA|TRBV27|TRBD1|TRBJ1-5
TGTGCCAGCAGTATGACAGGGGCTGGTCTTTGGCAGCCCCAGCATTTT
CASSMTGAGLWQPQHF
>NA|TRBV5-4|NA|TRBJ2-5
TGTGCCAGCAGCTTGGCCTACCCCAAAGAGACCCAGTACTTC
CASSLAYPKETQYF
>NA|TRBV9|TRBD1|TRBJ1-2
TGTGCCAGCAGCCCCACAGGGGGCACGGGTGGCTACACCTTC
CASSPTGGTGGYTF
>NA|TRBV19|TRBD2|TRBJ2-3
TGTGCCAGTAGTATAGTGCCTAGCGGGAGACGAGATACGCAGTATTTT
CASSIVPSGRRDTQYF
>NA|TRBV25-1|NA|TRBJ2-2
TGTGCCAGCAGTGAATACGATGAGACATCCGGGGAGCTGTTTTTT
CASSEYDETSGELFF
>NA|TRBV28|NA|TRBJ1-4
TGTGCCAGCAGTACAGGTCATGAAAAACTGTTTTTT
CASSTGHEKLFF
>NA|TRBV19|TRBD1|TRBJ1-5
TGTGCCAGTAGGGCAACCCTGGGCAGGGGGCCCCGGATCAATCAGCCCCAGCATTTT
CASRATLGRGPRINQPQHF
>NA|TRBV27|NA|TRBJ2-2
TGTGCCAGCAGTTCTTCCCGCCGGGACACCGGGGAGCTGTTTTTT
CASSSSRRDTGELFF
>NA|TRBV9|NA|TRBJ1-1
TGTGCCAGCAGCCCCCCAGGTGGGTCTGAAGCTTTCTTT
CASSPPGGSEAFF
>once|TRBV5-6|TRBD1|TRBJ2-7
TGTGCCAGCAGTCCCCGAGAAATGGACAGGGGTTACGAGCAGTACTTC
CASSPREMDRGYEQYF
>NA|TRBV4-1|NA|TRBJ2-1
TGCGCCAGCAGCCAAGATTTCGGCGACAGCTCCTACAATGAGCAGTTCTTC
CASSQDFGDSSYNEQFF
>NA|TRBV5-6|TRBD1|TRBJ2-3
TGTGCCAGCAGCTACAGGGGACCCGAGGGGACGCAGTATTTT
CASSYRGPEGTQYF
>once|TRBV24-1|NA|TRBJ2-6
TGTGCCACCAGTGATCCCACAGGGTCTGGGGCCAACGTCCTGACTTTC
CATSDPTGSGANVLTF
>NA|TRBV7-9|NA|TRBJ2-7
TGTGCCAGCAGCCTCCGGGACACTGCTTACGAGCAGTACTTC
CASSLRDTAYEQYF
>NA|TRBV19|NA|TRBJ1-6
TGTGCCAGTAGTAAGACTCAGGGTACCGGTTCACCCCTCCACTTT
CASSKTQGTGSPLHF
>NA|TRBV11-2|TRBD1|TRBJ2-7
TGTGCCAGCAGCTTGACAGGGGCCAGAGAATCCTACGAGCAGTACTTC
CASSLTGARESYEQYF
>once|TRBV10-3|TRBD2|TRBJ2-7
TGTGCCATCAGTGAGGAAAATATAGCGGGGGGGTCGTACGAGCAGTACTTC
CAISEENIAGGSYEQYF
>NA|TRBV2|NA|TRBJ2-2
TGTGCCAGCAGTGAGACCCCAGGGCCTCCCTTGGGCACCGGGGAGCTGTTTTTT
CASSETPGPPLGTGELFF
>NA|TRBV5-1|TRBD1|TRBJ2-1
TGCGCCAGCAGCCGACAGGGCGATGAGCAGTTCTTC
CASSRQGDEQFF
>NA|TRBV28|NA|TRBJ1-2
TGTGCCAGCAGTCCCCTTTTCGGCTACACCTTC
CASSPLFGYTF
>NA|TRBV7-2|TRBD1|TRBJ1-2
TGTGCCAGCAGCCCGGGGACAGGGGGATCGGCGCACTATGGCTACACCTTC
CASSPGTGGSAHYGYTF
>NA|TRBV6-4|NA|TRBJ1-5
TGTGCCAGCAGTGAGCAGGCCCATAGCAATCAGCCCCAGCATTTT
CASSEQAHSNQPQHF
>NA|TRBV11-2|NA|TRBJ2-3
TGTGCCAGCAGCTTACGTCCCCCGTCAGCGACTACTTACACAGATACGCAGTATTTT
CASSLRPPSATTYTDTQYF
>NA|TRBV3-1/TRBV3-2|NA|TRBJ2-5
TGTGCCAGCAGCCAAGATGCGGCCCGAGGGGAGACCCAGTACTTC
CASSQDAARGETQYF
>NA|TRBV6-5|NA|TRBJ2-3
TGTGCCAGCAGTTACTCGGGACTGACTCCCACAGATACGCAGTATTTT
CASSYSGLTPTDTQYF
>NA|TRBV15|NA|TRBJ2-1
TGTGCCACCAGCCCTTCTAGCTCCTACAATGAGCAGTTCTTC
CATSPSSSYNEQFF
>NA|TRBV5-6|TRBD1|TRBJ1-2
TGTGCCAGCAGCCTACGGGTCGTACAGGGGTTCGTCGGCTACACCTTC
CASSLRVVQGFVGYTF
>NA|TRBV7-9|TRBD2|TRBJ2-5
TGTGCCAGCAGCCTACGAGCGGGGCGGCAAGAGACCCAGTACTTC
CASSLRAGRQETQYF
>NA|TRBV19|TRBD1|TRBJ1-2
TGTGCCAGTAGGGAGACAGGGATTCTTAACTATGGCTACACCTTC
CASRETGILNYGYTF
>once|TRBV10-3|NA|TRBJ1-1
TGTGCCATCAGCGATCGGAGGAAAACCGAGGCTGAAGCTTTCTTT
CAISDRRKTEAEAFF
>few|TRBV6-1|NA|TRBJ1-3
TGTGCCAGCAGTGAAAGGTTAGGCGGGAGCTCTGGAAACACCATATATTTT
CASSERLGGSSGNTIYF
>NA|TRBV27|NA|TRBJ1-3
TGTGCCAGCTCGACAGCTCCTGGAAACACCATATATTTT
CASSTAPGNTIYF
>NA|TRBV5-1|TRBD1|TRBJ2-1
TGCGCCAGCTCGCAGGGGGCGGGTAATGAGCAGTTCTTC
CASSQGAGNEQFF
>NA|TRBV3-1/TRBV3-2|NA|TRBJ2-7
TGTGCCAGCAGCCGAGGACATGCCTCCTACGAGCAGTACTTC
CASSRGHASYEQYF
>once|TRBV28|TRBD1|TRBJ1-1
TGTGCCAGCAGTACCGCAGGGGGAGCTTTCTTT
CASSTAGGAFF
>NA|TRBV6-1|NA|TRBJ2-7
TGTGCCAGCAGTGAGGCCGGGAGCTGGAACGAGCAGTACTTC
CASSEAGSWNEQYF
>NA|TRBV21-1|NA|TRBJ1-1
TGTGCCAGCAGCAAAAACCCACAGGGCAAGAACACTGAAGCTTTCTTT
CASSKNPQGKNTEAFF
>few|TRBV7-2|TRBD1|TRBJ1-1
TGTGCCAGCAGCTATAGGGGGCAGTCGGTTGCTTTCTTT
CASSYRGQSVAFF
>NA|TRBV28|NA|TRBJ2-7
TGTGCCAGCAGTTTATCGGGTCTAGCCGCCTACGAGCAGTACTTC
CASSLSGLAAYEQYF
>NA|TRBV7-2|NA|TRBJ2-1
TGTGCCAGCAGCCTTCTTAGCGGTTCCTACAATGAGCAGTTCTTC
CASSLLSGSYNEQFF
>NA|TRBV27|TRBD2|TRBJ2-1
TGTGCCAGCAGTTTGGGGCTAGCGGGAGTGGGTGAGCAGTTCTTC
CASSLGLAGVGEQFF
>NA|TRBV5-5|TRBD2|TRBJ2-7
TGTGCCAGCATTGTCAGCGGGACCTCCTACGAGCAGTACTTC
CASIVSGTSYEQYF
>NA|TRBV27|TRBD2|TRBJ2-1
TGTGCCAGCAGTTTTAGCGGGAGGCGGGACAATGAGCAGTTCTTC
CASSFSGRRDNEQFF
>NA|TRBV29-1|NA|TRBJ2-6
TGCAGCGTTGGCCCGGGGTTCGGTGGGGCCAACGTCCTGACTTTC
CSVGPGFGGANVLTF
>NA|TRBV28|NA|TRBJ1-1
TGTGCCAGCAGTTTAGGGTCGCGGGGGCATAACACTGAAGCTTTCTTT
CASSLGSRGHNTEAFF
>NA|TRBV19|TRBD2|TRBJ2-2
TGTGCCAGTAAAGGATACTCGGGACTAGCGGGAGGAATCACCGGGGAGCTGTTTTTT
CASKGYSGLAGGITGELFF
>NA|TRBV15|TRBD1|TRBJ2-7
TGTGCCACCAGCAGATCCGGGACAGGGGACGAGCAGTACTTC
CATSRSGTGDEQYF
>NA|TRBV19|TRBD2|TRBJ2-2
TGTGCCAGTAGTATCGGGCTAGCGGGGGCCGCGAACACCGGGGAGCTGTTTTTT
CASSIGLAGAANTGELFF
>NA|TRBV5-4|TRBD1|TRBJ1-2
TGTGCCAGCATCAATAGGACAGGGGGCGACTATGGCTACACCTTC
CASINRTGGDYGYTF
>once|TRBV5-1|NA|TRBJ1-6
TGCGCCAGCAGCTTGGGCGAAGAGGTGTTACCCCTCCACTTT
CASSLGEEVLPLHF
>NA|TRBV28|TRBD1|TRBJ1-5
TGTGCCAGCATGGGGTCAGGGGGCGCCCAGCCCCAGCATTTT
CASMGSGGAQPQHF
>NA|TRBV18|TRBD1|TRBJ2-5
TGTGCCAGCCACAGGGGGTACCAAGAGACCCAGTACTTC
CASHRGYQETQYF
>NA|TRBV12-3/TRBV12-4|NA|TRBJ1-5
TGTGCCAGCAGCCTTGCCGGGAATCAGCCCCAGCATTTT
CASSLAGNQPQHF
>NA|TRBV11-3|TRBD1|TRBJ2-1
TGTGCCAGCAGCTTAGCTGGACAGGGAAGCGATGAGCAGTTCTTC
CASSLAGQGSDEQFF